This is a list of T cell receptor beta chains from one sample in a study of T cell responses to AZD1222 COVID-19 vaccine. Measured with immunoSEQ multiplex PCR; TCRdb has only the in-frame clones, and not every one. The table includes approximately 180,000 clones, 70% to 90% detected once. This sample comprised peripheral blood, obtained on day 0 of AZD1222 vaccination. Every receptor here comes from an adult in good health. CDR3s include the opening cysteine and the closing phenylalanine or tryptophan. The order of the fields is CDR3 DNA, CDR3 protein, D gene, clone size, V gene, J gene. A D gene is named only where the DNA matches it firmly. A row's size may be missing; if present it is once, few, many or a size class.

DNA: TGTGCCAGCGAATGGGGGCCCTACACTGAAGCTTTCTTT
CDR3: CASEWGPYTEAFF
D: NA
size: NA
V: TRBV12-3/TRBV12-4
J: TRBJ1-1

DNA: TGTGCCAGCTCACCGGAGGCCGCCCCTGGGGCCAACGTCCTGACTTTC
CDR3: CASSPEAAPGANVLTF
D: NA
size: NA
V: TRBV18
J: TRBJ2-6

DNA: TGTGCCAGCAGTACCTCGCGGTTAGTGATCTCCTATAATTCACCCCTCCACTTT
CDR3: CASSTSRLVISYNSPLHF
D: NA
size: NA
V: TRBV7-2
J: TRBJ1-6

DNA: TGTGCCAGCAGCCCTAATGGGCCAAACTATGGCTACACCTTC
CDR3: CASSPNGPNYGYTF
D: NA
size: NA
V: TRBV7-9
J: TRBJ1-2

DNA: TGTGCCAGCAGCCCTCCCCCGGAGCGGGGGTACGAGACCCAGTACTTC
CDR3: CASSPPPERGYETQYF
D: TRBD2
size: NA
V: TRBV3-1/TRBV3-2
J: TRBJ2-5

DNA: TGTGCCAGCAGCCCCCCCGGGGCAGGGAATGAAAAACTGTTTTTT
CDR3: CASSPPGAGNEKLFF
D: NA
size: NA
V: TRBV6-5
J: TRBJ1-4

DNA: TGTGCCAGCAGCCCCCGACAGACTTCCTACAATGAGCAGTTCTTC
CDR3: CASSPRQTSYNEQFF
D: NA
size: NA
V: TRBV9
J: TRBJ2-1

DNA: TGTGCCAGCAGTTTTGGGAGGGGGTACGAGCAGTACTTC
CDR3: CASSFGRGYEQYF
D: NA
size: once
V: TRBV28
J: TRBJ2-7

DNA: TGTGCCAGCAACGGACAGGGGGCAAGCAATCAGCCCCAGCATTTT
CDR3: CASNGQGASNQPQHF
D: TRBD1
size: NA
V: TRBV2
J: TRBJ1-5

DNA: TGTGCCAGCAGCTCCTCCTTAGCCGGGACGGCGGAAAAACTGTTTTTT
CDR3: CASSSSLAGTAEKLFF
D: NA
size: NA
V: TRBV7-2
J: TRBJ1-4

DNA: TGTGCCAGTAGTATAGTCGGTAATGAGCAGTTCTTC
CDR3: CASSIVGNEQFF
D: NA
size: NA
V: TRBV19
J: TRBJ2-1

DNA: TGTGCCAGTAGTGAAACCAGGGACAGGCGGGCGTCTGGAAACACCATATATTTT
CDR3: CASSETRDRRASGNTIYF
D: TRBD1
size: NA
V: TRBV19
J: TRBJ1-3